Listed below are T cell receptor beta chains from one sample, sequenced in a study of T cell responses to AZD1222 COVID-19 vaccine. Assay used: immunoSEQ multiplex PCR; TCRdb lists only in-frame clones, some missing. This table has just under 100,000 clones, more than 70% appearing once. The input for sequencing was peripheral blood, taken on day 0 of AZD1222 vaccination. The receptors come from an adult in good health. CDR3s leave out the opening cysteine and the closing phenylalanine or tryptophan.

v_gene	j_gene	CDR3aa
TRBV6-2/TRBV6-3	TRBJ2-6	ASSLGRTFSGANVLT
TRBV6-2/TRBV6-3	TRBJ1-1	ASSLGTGEAF
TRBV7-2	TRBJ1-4	ASSWGRWGEKLF
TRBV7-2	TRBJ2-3	ASSVGRGADTQY
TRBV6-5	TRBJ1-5	ASIGVSNQPQH
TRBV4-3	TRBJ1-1	ASSQEGRAGRGKTEAF
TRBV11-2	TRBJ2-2	ASRNPGQDTGELF
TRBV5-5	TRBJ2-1	ASSLSAYTYNEQF
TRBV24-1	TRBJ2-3	ATSDITDTQY
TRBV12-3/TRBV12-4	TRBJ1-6	ASSLRGGSPLH
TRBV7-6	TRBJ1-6	ASSPNIPGTNSPLH
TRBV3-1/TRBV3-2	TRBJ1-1	ASSHTGVPRAF
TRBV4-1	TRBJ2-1	ASSLAGTGDGNNEQF
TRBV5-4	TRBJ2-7	ASSFLGRAEQY
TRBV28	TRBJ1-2	ASSLSRLGYT
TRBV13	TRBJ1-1	ASSLRGRMNTEAF
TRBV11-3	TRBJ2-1	ASTQGQSYNEQF
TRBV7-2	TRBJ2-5	ASSSGQGVGTQY
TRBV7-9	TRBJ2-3	ASSPGGVGGTDTQY
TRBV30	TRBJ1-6	AFANTNSPLH
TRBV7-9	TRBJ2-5	ASSLGGSGGFQETQY
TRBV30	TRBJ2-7	AWSPPGQTYEQY
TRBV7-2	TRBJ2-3	ASSFLPLGQGVDTQY
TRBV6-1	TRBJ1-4	ASSEARGWGTNEKLF
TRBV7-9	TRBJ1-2	ASANGGLGYGYT
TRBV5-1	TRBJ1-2	ASSPGTGKNYGYT
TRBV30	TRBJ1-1	AWSKYRNTEAF
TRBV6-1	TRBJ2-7	ASSEGGGALSYEQY
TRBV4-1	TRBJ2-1	ASSPWTGRDEQF
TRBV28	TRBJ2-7	ASSLSAGQSYEQY
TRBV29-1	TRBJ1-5	SVRDGDQPQH
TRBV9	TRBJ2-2	ASSARTGMSTGELF
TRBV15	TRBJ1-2	ATSRLNEGRYGYT
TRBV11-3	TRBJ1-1	ASSFGRNTEAF
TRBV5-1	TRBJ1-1	ASSLAPSNTEAF
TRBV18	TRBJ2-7	ASSPEGFLYEQY
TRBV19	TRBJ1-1	ASSLDRGYTEAF
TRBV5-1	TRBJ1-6	ASSLEQPNSPLH
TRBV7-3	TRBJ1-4	ASSLTGEDGEKLF
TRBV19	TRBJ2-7	ACSIGGGGAYEQY
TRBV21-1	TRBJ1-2	ASSSGQIEYYGYT
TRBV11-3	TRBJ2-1	ASSIPGEEEQF